The clone carrying this T cell receptor (beta chain) was seen repeatedly, ten times or more. The target antigen is unknown. The TCR beta library used iRepertoire HTBI primers with Arm-PCR amplification of CDR3. TCRdb itself ran the multiplex PCR reads through MiXCR, one entry per CDR3 protein. The repertoire consists of 350,000 to 450,000 distinct CDR3 sequences, with more than 12% occurring once and the leading ten covering over 15%. V lost 4 bases and J 5 bases, leaving 12 bases between the germline ends. CDR1 and CDR2 (germline): SGHAT, FQNNGV. The CDR3 is made up of 14 amino acids. The time point: newly diagnosed GD, antithyroid drugs for less than 3 months. RNA extracted from PBMCs served as the sequencing template. The sample originates from a study of regulatory T cells in long-lasting Graves disease. Study results and caveats: Owing to a sample size that was small, accuracy may have been reduced.

This sample was also put to use in a study of T cells in Graves' hyperthyroidism and ophthalmopathy. This second study says: Over 18 months, lack of ophthalmopathy progression marked Graves' hyperthyroidism as stable. The TCR CDR3 first-round RT-PCR relied on the HTBI primer set. Most expanded thyroid clonotypes above 0.001 also appeared in blood.

The genes are TRBV11-2 and TRBJ2-1; tentative D call: TRBD2 (6 bases). This sample comprised peripheral blood mononuclear cells (PBMCs), obtained at new diagnosis, from a patient treated with antithyroid drugs. The sequence came from a young woman with Graves disease. CDR3 nucleotide sequence: TGTGCCAGCAGCTCGCGGGCTAGCGACAATGAGCAGTTCTTC. It specifies CASSSRASDNEQFF.